The 2 T cell receptor beta chains reported below all come from one sample, sequenced in a study of CD8 T cells in Susac syndrome. About 0.45 to 1 ug RNA was reverse transcribed with random hexamers. Each CDR3 protein gets one entry after TCRdb re-called the immunoSEQ multiplex PCR reads with MiXCR. The top ten clones hold roughly 0.098% of a sample with some 200,000 distinct CDR3 sequences, more than 90% of them seen once. The sample was CD4+ T cells from PBMCs. These TCRs come from a human donor with Susac syndrome.

The rearrangement uses TRBV6-5 and TRBJ1-1; TRBD1 aligns across 8 bases. V lost 6 bases, J lost 5 bases, and 8 bases stayed unmatched. This CDR3 spans 14 amino acids. CDR1 is MNHEY, CDR2 SVGAGI, per germline. The CDR3 protein is CASSLDRVLTEAFF. In DNA, the CDR3 is TGTGCCAGCAGCTTGGACAGGGTTTTGACTGAAGCTTTCTTT.

The chain combines TRBV9 with TRBJ1-6; D ambiguous. The length of the CDR3 is 13 residues. The germline gives CDR1 SGDLS, CDR2 YYNGEE. Trimming took 2 bases from V and 9 from J, leaving 9 bases between them. The CDR3 region is CASSVETGSPLHF. CDR3 DNA: TGTGCCAGCAGCGTTGAGACTGGTTCACCCCTCCACTTT.